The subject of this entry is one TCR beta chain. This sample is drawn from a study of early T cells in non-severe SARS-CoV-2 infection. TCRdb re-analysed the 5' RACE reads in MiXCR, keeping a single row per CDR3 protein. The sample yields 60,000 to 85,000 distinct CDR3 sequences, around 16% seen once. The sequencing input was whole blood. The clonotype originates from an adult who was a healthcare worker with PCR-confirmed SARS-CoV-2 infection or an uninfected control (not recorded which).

The CDR3 nucleotides are TGTGCCAGCAGTTCGCACAGCAATGAGCAGTTCTTC. Its translation is CASSSHSNEQFF. The rearrangement links TRBV2 to TRBJ2-1, with D hard to call. Deletions cut 5 bases from V and 6 bases from J, with 8 bases between. The CDR3 is 12 amino acids. Germline V gene lookup returns CDR1 SNHLY and CDR2 FYNNEI.